The 31 T cell receptor beta chains below were found in one sample sequenced in a study of T cell changes during pregnancy in multiple sclerosis. This table comes from immunoSEQ multiplex PCR, and its TCRdb copy is limited to in-frame clones, with some not included. The data hold around 60,000 clones, with nearly 90% observed a single time. The sequencing here drew on peripheral blood, taken in the first trimester of pregnancy. The receptor source for this set is a female donor with multiple sclerosis, enrolled in a pregnancy study.

DNA for the CDR3: TGTGCCAGCAGTGACATGGCGGGAGGGGTCGATGAGCAGTTCTTC. Translated, it gives CASSDMAGGVDEQFF. The chain recombines TRBV6-4 with TRBJ2-1, with 9 nucleotides matching TRBD2. V lost 2 bases and J lost 8; bases outside the gene matches: 7. The germline CDR1 and CDR2 sequences are MRHNA and SNTAGT. This CDR3 is built from 15 residues.

The CDR3: CASSIHSRASQPQHF. For the CDR3, the DNA is TGTGCCAGTAGTATTCACAGCAGGGCTTCACAGCCCCAGCATTTT. This chain joins TRBV19 and TRBJ1-5; tentatively, D is TRBD1 (5 bases). The length of the CDR3 is 15 residues. Germline V gene data show CDR1 as LNHDA and CDR2 as SQIVND (reference sequence). V was clipped by 3 bases and J by 7 bases, with 16 bases between them.

DNA of the CDR3: TGTGCCAGCAGTGGTTACAGGGGGCATCAGCCCCAGCATTTT. This sequence encodes CASSGYRGHQPQHF. V and J are TRBV27 and TRBJ1-5, with TRBD1 matching over 9 bases. The CDR3 length is 14 residues. The ends lost 5 bases at V and 5 bases at J; junction bases unmatched: 4. Germline CDR1 is MNHEY and CDR2 is SMNVEV (reference sequence).

The chain recombines TRBV25-1 with TRBJ2-7, with a tentative D call TRBD1 (5 bases). Germline V CDR1 and CDR2: MGHDK, SYGVNS. The CDR3 totals 14 residues. V was clipped by 0 bases and J by 6 bases, with 12 bases between them. In DNA form, the CDR3 reads TGTGCCAGCAGTGAATATCAGGGAATAAGCGAGCAGTACTTC. It encodes CASSEYQGISEQYF.

This clone was recorded once. This chain joins TRBV7-2 and TRBJ1-2; D may be TRBD1 (5 bases). This CDR3 spans 15 amino acids. Germline loops: CDR1 SGHTA, CDR2 FQGNSA. Trimming removed 5 bases at V and 6 bases at J, with 19 bases between. Here the CDR3 reads CASSRRGGDADGYTF. DNA for the CDR3: TGTGCCAGCAGCCGCCGGGGGGGGGATGCGGATGGCTACACCTTC.

This clone showed up many times. The CDR3 region is CASSLEPGVRTGELFF. The CDR3 DNA reads as TGCGCCAGCAGCTTGGAGCCGGGAGTAAGGACCGGGGAGCTGTTTTTT. This rearrangement joins TRBV5-1 to TRBJ2-2, with D perhaps TRBD2 (6 bases). CDR3 length: 16 residues. Germline CDR1 is SGHRS and CDR2 is YFSETQ. Between the trimmed V and J ends, which lost 0 bases and 5 bases, there was a span of 14 bases.

The V call is TRBV5-4, the J call TRBJ2-2; TRBD1 aligns across 8 bases. The V segment lost 4 bases and the J segment 5 bases; nucleotides outside the gene matches: 7. Germline V gene lookup returns CDR1 SGHNT and CDR2 YYREEE (reference sequence). This CDR3 comprises 15 residues. The CDR3 loop reads CASSLRTGKTGELFF. In DNA form, the CDR3 reads TGTGCCAGCAGCCTGCGGACAGGGAAGACCGGGGAGCTGTTTTTT.

The chain employs TRBV6-4 and TRBJ2-7, with D possibly TRBD1 on 6 matching bases. The CDR3 is 13 amino acids. Trimming shortened V by 8 bases and J by 3 bases, and 14 bases separated the two germline ends. Germline CDR1 reads MRHNA; CDR2 reads SNTAGT. DNA for the CDR3: TGTGCCAGCCCGAGGGGGACCGTCTACGAGCAGTACTTC. Its translation: CASPRGTVYEQYF.

The chain joins TRBV5-1 to TRBJ2-1, with TRBD1 as a possible D gene (6 bases). The CDR3 contains 15 residues. With 2 bases removed from V and 4 bases from J, the gap between germline ends came to 13 bases. Germline CDR1 and CDR2: SGHRS and YFSETQ. The CDR3: CASSFRDILYNEQFF. Here the CDR3 DNA reads TGCGCCAGCAGCTTCCGGGACATCCTTTACAATGAGCAGTTCTTC.

The chain employs TRBV6-1 and TRBJ2-7; 8 nucleotides match TRBD2. The CDR3 is made up of 13 amino acids. The junction had 13 bases not matched to a gene; V was cut back by 11 bases and J by 7 bases. CDR1 and CDR2 from the germline V gene are MNHNS and SASEGT. The CDR3 DNA follows: TGTGCCGGAACGGGGACTAGTCCCCGGGAGCAGTACTTC. Protein product: CAGTGTSPREQYF.

There are a few counts of this clone. The CDR3 DNA follows: TGTGCCAGCTCACCACGGGCTACAGATACGCAGTATTTT. Its protein is CASSPRATDTQYF. The rearrangement links TRBV18 to TRBJ2-3; D gene ambiguous. V was trimmed by 1 base and J by 3 bases, leaving 5 bases between them. The V gene's germline CDR1 is KGHSH and CDR2 LQKENI. CDR3 length equals 13 residues.

To note about this clone: Compared with germline, one end of the junction differs, possibly owing to a read error. This chain links TRBV28 with TRBJ2-2; the D gene is possibly TRBD1 (6 bases). The V gene's germline CDR1 is MDHEN and CDR2 SYDVKM. The CDR3 totals 11 residues. The CDR3 coding sequence is TGTGCCAGCGGGGGCGCCGGGGAGTTGTTTTTT. Its protein product is CASGGAGELFF.

The rearrangement joins TRBV5-5 to TRBJ1-1, with TRBD1 as a possible D gene (5 bases). Germline V gene lookup returns CDR1 SGHKS and CDR2 YYEKEE (reference sequence). This CDR3 is 15 amino acids long. V shed 0 bases and J shed 1 base, with 10 bases lying between them. CDR3 sequence: CASSLVVTANTEAFF. CDR3 nucleotide sequence: TGTGCCAGCAGCTTGGTTGTGACAGCGAACACTGAAGCTTTCTTT.

This sequence joins TRBV6-1 and TRBJ2-4, with TRBD1 identical over 12 bases. Germline-derived CDR1 and CDR2 are MNHNS and SASEGT. This CDR3 contains 15 residues. The V and J ends lost 1 base and 16 bases, in that order; junction bases with no gene match: 11. CDR3 amino acids: CASSEGYFGTGGKYF. The CDR3 region has the DNA TGTGCCAGCAGTGAAGGGTACTTCGGGACAGGGGGCAAATACTTC.

The chain combines TRBV28 with TRBJ1-3; perhaps TRBD1 as D (6 bases). The CDR3 has 15 residues. With 7 bases removed from V and 2 bases from J, the gap between germline ends came to 15 bases. Germline V lookup: CDR1 MDHEN, CDR2 SYDVKM. CDR3 DNA sequence: TGTGCCAGCACGATAAGCCCAGGGGCTGGAAACACCATATATTTT. Amino acids: CASTISPGAGNTIYF.

This chain's CDR3 is CSVFTGTGGNEQYF. Written as DNA, the CDR3 is TGCAGCGTTTTTACCGGGACAGGGGGCAACGAGCAGTACTTC. The chain employs TRBV29-1 and TRBJ2-7, with 12 bases aligning to TRBD1. V was pared by 5 bases and J by 5 bases, with 7 bases of the junction left unmatched. CDR3 size: 14 residues. Germline values: CDR1 SQVTM, CDR2 ANQGSEA.

This rearrangement joins TRBV2 to TRBJ2-7; 9 positions match TRBD2. Losses at the gene ends were 2 bases for V and 6 bases for J; bases not matched to a gene: 8. Germline loops: CDR1 SNHLY, CDR2 FYNNEI. The length of the CDR3 is 15 residues. The CDR3: CASSETLAGLSEQYF. The CDR3 region has the DNA TGTGCCAGCAGTGAAACCCTAGCGGGGCTGAGCGAGCAGTACTTC.

The chain employs TRBV5-1 and TRBJ2-7; 8 bases are shared with TRBD1. Germline values: CDR1 SGHRS, CDR2 YFSETQ. This CDR3 comprises 15 residues. J gave up 1 base and V 3 bases, and 6 bases lay outside the gene matches. The CDR3 region is CASSWRDRSSYEQYF. The CDR3 coding sequence is TGCGCCAGCAGCTGGAGGGACAGGAGTTCCTACGAGCAGTACTTC.

The rearrangement links TRBV2 to TRBJ1-3, with 10 bases aligning to TRBD1. With 4 bases clipped from V and 3 bases from J, the junction kept 3 bases outside the gene matches. This CDR3 has 15 amino acids. Germline CDR1 is SNHLY and CDR2 is FYNNEI. In DNA form, the CDR3 reads TGTGCCAGCAGTGCGGGGACAGGGGATGGAAACACCATATATTTT. Translation: CASSAGTGDGNTIYF.

V usage is TRBV18 and J usage is TRBJ1-4; 7 bases map to TRBD1. The length of the CDR3 is 13 residues. Unmatched junction bases numbered 2, after V lost 3 bases and J lost 7 bases. The germline gives CDR1 KGHSH, CDR2 LQKENI. The CDR3 protein is CASSPNRGEKLFF. CDR3 coding DNA: TGTGCCAGCTCACCGAACAGGGGTGAAAAACTGTTTTTT.

This chain links TRBV28 with TRBJ2-1; TRBD2 aligns across 7 bases. Losses at the gene ends were 3 bases for V and 3 bases for J; bases not matched to a gene: 5. Germline V gene sequence: CDR1 MDHEN, CDR2 SYDVKM. This CDR3 region has 15 residues. Here the CDR3 reads CASSFRRELYNEQFF. In DNA, the CDR3 is TGTGCCAGCAGTTTTCGGCGGGAGCTCTACAATGAGCAGTTCTTC.

Here the CDR3 DNA reads TGTGCCAGCAGCTTTGCGGGAATAAATGAGCAGTTCTTC. Translation gives CASSFAGINEQFF. The gene calls are TRBV11-1 and TRBJ2-1, with D possibly matching TRBD2 (6 bases). Germline V gene sequence: CDR1 SGHAT, CDR2 FQDESV (reference sequence). Trimming took off 3 bases at V and 7 bases at J, with 10 bases between the two ends. The CDR3 spans 13 residues. Full variable domain (rest looked up from reference TRBV11-1 and TRBJ2-1): EAEVAQSPRYKITEKSQAVAFWCDPISGHATLYWYRQILGQGPELLVQFQDESVVDDSQLPKDRFSAERLKGVDSTLKIQPAELGDSAMYLCASSFAGINEQFFGPGTRLTVL.

This chain uses TRBV27 with TRBJ2-7; D is possibly TRBD2 (6 bases). This CDR3 has 17 residues. Trimming removed 2 bases from V and 3 bases from J, with 20 bases in between. Germline assignment: CDR1 MNHEY and CDR2 SMNVEV (reference sequence). CDR3 loop: CASSLVPGGASGYEQYF. The CDR3 coding sequence is TGTGCCAGCAGTTTAGTCCCAGGAGGGGCGTCAGGCTACGAGCAGTACTTC.

The chain combines TRBV5-5 with TRBJ1-2; a weak D match, TRBD1 (6 bases). Germline values: CDR1 SGHKS, CDR2 YYEKEE (reference sequence). The V and J ends lost 3 bases and 4 bases respectively, with 10 bases between them. This CDR3 is 13 amino acids long. The CDR3 reads CASSSLDSYGYTF. In DNA form, the CDR3 reads TGTGCCAGCAGCTCTCTGGACAGCTATGGCTACACCTTC.

The chain joins TRBV11-2 to TRBJ2-1, with D possibly being TRBD1 (6 bases). V lost 5 bases to trimming and J lost 0 bases, with 8 bases between them. The germline gives CDR1 SGHAT, CDR2 FQNNGV. The CDR3 is 14 residues long. The CDR3 here is CASSTDSSYNEQFF. The CDR3 region has the DNA TGTGCCAGCAGCACGGACAGCTCCTACAATGAGCAGTTCTTC. The entire variable domain, with the rest obtained from reference TRBV11-2 and TRBJ2-1, is as follows: EAGVAQSPRYKIIEKRQSVAFWCNPISGHATLYWYQQILGQGPKLLIQFQNNGVVDDSQLPKDRFSAERLKGVDSTLKIQPAKLEDSAVYLCASSTDSSYNEQFFGPGTRLTVL.

The gene calls are TRBV28 and TRBJ2-1, with 8 bases fitting TRBD1. Per the germline V gene, CDR1 is MDHEN and CDR2 is SYDVKM. The CDR3 sequence is 16 residues long. With V trimmed by 7 bases and J by 2 bases, 10 bases remained unmatched. As DNA, the CDR3 is TGTGCCAGCATCCTGCAGGGGGCTACCACCTACAATGAGCAGTTCTTC. Translating gives CASILQGATTYNEQFF.

The rearrangement uses TRBV28 and TRBJ2-7; 7 bases line up with TRBD1. The germline V gene encodes CDR1 MDHEN and CDR2 SYDVKM. This CDR3 spans 13 amino acids. V shed 5 bases, J shed 3 bases, and the junction held 4 bases outside the gene matches. CDR3 sequence: CASSTGASYEQYF. The CDR3, as DNA: TGTGCCAGCAGTACAGGGGCCAGCTACGAGCAGTACTTC. Full variable domain (rest looked up from reference TRBV28 and TRBJ2-7): DVKVTQSSRYLVKRTGEKVFLECVQDMDHENMFWYRQDPGLGLRLIYFSYDVKMKEKGDIPEGYSVSREKKERFSLILESASTNQTSMYLCASSTGASYEQYFGPGTRLTVT.

Here the CDR3 reads CASLILAGDTGELFF. In DNA, the CDR3 is TGTGCCAGCCTTATCCTAGCGGGTGACACCGGGGAGCTGTTTTTT. V and J are TRBV6-1 and TRBJ2-2, with 8 bases identical to TRBD2. This CDR3 is built from 15 residues. With 8 bases clipped from V and 3 bases from J, the junction kept 8 bases outside the gene matches. Germline CDR1 reads MNHNS; CDR2 reads SASEGT.

The chain uses TRBV11-2 and TRBJ2-7; 8 nucleotides align to TRBD1. Trimming removed 5 bases from V and 7 bases from J; junction bases left unmatched: 10. Germline V gives CDR1 SGHAT, CDR2 FQNNGV. CDR3 size: 14 residues. This chain's CDR3 is CASSPGQGAREQYF. For the CDR3, the DNA is TGTGCCAGCAGCCCTGGTCAGGGGGCGAGGGAGCAGTACTTC.

This chain uses TRBV7-2 with TRBJ1-1; possibly TRBD1 for D (5 bases). The CDR3 loop spans 13 amino acids. V lost 1 base, J lost 7 bases, and 10 bases lay in between. CDR1 SGHTA and CDR2 FQGNSA come from the germline V gene. CDR3 protein: CASSLGLGGEAFF. The CDR3 nucleotides are TGTGCCAGCAGCTTAGGTTTGGGGGGTGAAGCTTTCTTT.

The rearrangement links TRBV7-2 to TRBJ2-7, with 7 positions matching TRBD1. Germline CDR1 is SGHTA and CDR2 is FQGNSA. This CDR3 spans 13 amino acids. J was trimmed by 5 bases and V by 6 bases; bases with no gene match: 7. CDR3 sequence reads: CASRYRGMDEQYF. CDR3 bases: TGTGCCAGCAGGTACAGGGGAATGGACGAGCAGTACTTC.